This T cell receptor (beta chain) stems from a study of cytomegalovirus exposure and HLA in healthy donors. The PCR made use of 60 Vbeta and 13 Jbeta primers. Assay used: immunoSEQ multiplex PCR; TCRdb lists only in-frame clones, some missing. Here the sample spans over 85,000 clones, 83% being singletons. The V end lost 1 base, the J end lost 16 bases, and 16 bases lay between the germline ends. Germline V lookup: CDR1 SGHAT, CDR2 FQNNGV. This CDR3 has 13 residues. This sequence was found in a man between 35 and 55 years old in good health and CMV-seronegative. Sequenced sample: PBMCs. J is TRBJ2-2 and V is TRBV11-2; perhaps TRBD2 as D (5 bases). CDR3 sequence reads: CASSLGFIGGPFF. The CDR3 nucleotides are TGTGCCAGCAGCTTAGGTTTCATTGGCGGGCCGTTTTTT.